This T cell receptor beta chain came from a study of blood T cells in healthy people across ages. Overall study results and limits: Correlation between TCR beta diversity and naive T cell percentage was strong.

Sample-barcoded 5' priming and a J-beta primer mix drove a second PCR of roughly 6 to 12 cycles. TCRdb passed the 5' RACE reads through MiXCR, listing each CDR3 protein once. The sample yields around 1,800,000 distinct CDR3 sequences, approximately 39% seen once. About this clonotype: Its target is unknown.

Germline V gives CDR1 MGHDK, CDR2 SYGVNS. J lost 4 bases, V lost 5 bases, and 10 bases had no gene match. The CDR3 length is 15 residues. The sample taken for sequencing was blood. The receptor was derived from a human donor in good health. The chain has TRBV25-1 and TRBJ2-5; 7 bases fit TRBD2. CDR3 protein: CASSYSREGGETQYF. Here the CDR3 DNA reads TGTGCCAGCAGTTATAGCAGGGAGGGAGGAGAGACCCAGTACTTC.